Here is one T cell receptor beta chain with its context. Its antigen is undetermined. Clones were sequenced by immunoSEQ multiplex PCR, and TCRdb holds only the in-frame ones, with some missing. The sample has a few million clones, approximately 90% seen once; the top ten hold 0.13% to 0.15%. This record comes from a study of shared clonotypes between healthy human individuals. In the study overall: Donor ages ranged 18 to 49 years: a couple of women, a few men.

Trimming shortened V by 8 bases and J by 4 bases, and 0 bases separated the two germline ends. Germline V gene sequence: CDR1 MNHNS, CDR2 SASEGT. CDR3 length: 9 residues. General study results and limits: Depth was large, yet rarefaction showed that sorted-subset sequencing was incomplete.

The chain joins TRBV6-1 to TRBJ2-1; D is unclear. This receptor was identified in a man aged 18-30 years in good health. Material for sequencing was naive CD4+ T cells sorted from blood. Indicated subset: CD45RA+ positively selected. DNA of the CDR3: TGTGCCAGCTACAATGAGCAGTTCTTC. Translation: CASYNEQFF.